This T cell receptor (beta chain) was recorded in a study of regulatory T cells in long-lasting Graves disease. The CDR3 sequence is 15 residues long. V shed 5 bases and J 0 bases; nucleotides not matched to a gene: 3. Germline V CDR1 and CDR2: ENHRY, SYGVKD. Time point of the sample: newly diagnosed GD, antithyroid drugs for less than 3 months. Isolated PBMC RNA provided the starting material for the TCR library. An endocrinology department in Xi'an, China, supplied the patients. This clonotype was seen many times. The TCR beta library used iRepertoire HTBI primers with Arm-PCR amplification of CDR3. TCRdb fed the multiplex PCR reads into MiXCR, producing one record per CDR3 protein. The table has about 530,000 distinct CDR3 sequences, approximately 16% seen once. These same data were also listed under a study on T cells in Graves' hyperthyroidism and ophthalmopathy.

This clonotype was sampled from a woman in her forties or fifties with Graves disease. The rearrangement links TRBV10-3 to TRBJ1-5, with TRBD1 matching over 8 bases. The sequencing here drew on peripheral blood mononuclear cells (PBMCs), taken at new diagnosis, from a patient treated with antithyroid drugs. CDR3 coding DNA: TGTGCCATCAGTCTGACAGGGGATAGCAATCAGCCCCAGCATTTT. Encoded protein: CAISLTGDSNQPQHF.